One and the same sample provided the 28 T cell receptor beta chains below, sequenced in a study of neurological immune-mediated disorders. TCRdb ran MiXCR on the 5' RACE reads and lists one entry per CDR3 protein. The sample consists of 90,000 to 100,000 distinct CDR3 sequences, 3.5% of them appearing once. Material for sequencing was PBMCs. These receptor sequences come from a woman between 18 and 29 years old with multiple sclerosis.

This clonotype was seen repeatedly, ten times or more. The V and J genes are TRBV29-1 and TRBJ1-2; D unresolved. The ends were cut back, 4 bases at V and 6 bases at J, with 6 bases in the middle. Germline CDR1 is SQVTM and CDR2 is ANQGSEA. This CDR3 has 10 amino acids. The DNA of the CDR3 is TGCAGCGTTGGAGAGAATGGCTACACCTTC. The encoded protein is CSVGENGYTF.

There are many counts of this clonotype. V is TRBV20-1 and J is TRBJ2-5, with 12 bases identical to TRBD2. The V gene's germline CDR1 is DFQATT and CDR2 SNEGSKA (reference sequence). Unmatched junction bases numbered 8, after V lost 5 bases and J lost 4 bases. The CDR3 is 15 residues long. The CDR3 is CSADSSGRAPETQYF. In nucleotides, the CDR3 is TGCAGTGCTGATTCTAGCGGGAGGGCCCCAGAGACCCAGTACTTC.

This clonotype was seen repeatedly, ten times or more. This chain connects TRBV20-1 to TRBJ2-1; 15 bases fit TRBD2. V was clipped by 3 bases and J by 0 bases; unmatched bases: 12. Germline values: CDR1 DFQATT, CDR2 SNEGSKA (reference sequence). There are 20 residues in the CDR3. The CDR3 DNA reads TGCAGTGCTAGGGATCCGGGACTAGCGGGGGGTCCCAGCTCCTACAATGAGCAGTTCTTC. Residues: CSARDPGLAGGPSSYNEQFF.

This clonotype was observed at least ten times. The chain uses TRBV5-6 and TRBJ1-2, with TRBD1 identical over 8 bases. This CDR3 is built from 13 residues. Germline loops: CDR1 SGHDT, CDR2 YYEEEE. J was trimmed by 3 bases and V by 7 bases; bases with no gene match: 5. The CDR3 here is CASWTGIDYGYTF. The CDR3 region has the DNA TGTGCCAGCTGGACAGGGATTGACTATGGCTACACCTTC.

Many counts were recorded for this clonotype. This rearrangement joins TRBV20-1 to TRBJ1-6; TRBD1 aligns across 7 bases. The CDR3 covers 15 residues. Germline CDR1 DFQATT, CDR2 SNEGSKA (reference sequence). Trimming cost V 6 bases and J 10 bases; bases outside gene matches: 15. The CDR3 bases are TGCAGTGCCAGGGACAGAGTAAACCAGGGGTCACCCCTCCACTTT. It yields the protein CSARDRVNQGSPLHF.

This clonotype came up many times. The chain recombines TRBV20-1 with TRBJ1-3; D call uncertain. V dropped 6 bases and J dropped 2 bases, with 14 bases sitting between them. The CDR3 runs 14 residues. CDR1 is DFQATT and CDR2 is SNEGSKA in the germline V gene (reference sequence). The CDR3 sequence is CSASNRGAGNTIYF. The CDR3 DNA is TGCAGTGCAAGTAATCGCGGAGCTGGAAACACCATATATTTT.

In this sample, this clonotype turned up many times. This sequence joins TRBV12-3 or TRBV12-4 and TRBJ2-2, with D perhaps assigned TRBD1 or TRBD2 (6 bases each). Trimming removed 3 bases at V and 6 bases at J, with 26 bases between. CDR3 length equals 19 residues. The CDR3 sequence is CASSLALGGGGTLSGELFF. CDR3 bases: TGTGCCAGCAGTTTGGCCCTCGGTGGGGGCGGGACTTTGTCCGGGGAGCTGTTTTTT.

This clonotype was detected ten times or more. The CDR3 reads CSAPSRDRATDTQYF. The CDR3 DNA reads as TGCAGTGCTCCAAGCCGGGACAGGGCCACAGATACGCAGTATTTT. The gene calls are TRBV20-1 and TRBJ2-3; the match to TRBD1 covers 9 bases. V lost 5 bases, J lost 2 bases, and 8 bases stayed unmatched. The CDR3 consists of 15 residues. Germline V gene sequence: CDR1 DFQATT, CDR2 SNEGSKA (reference sequence).

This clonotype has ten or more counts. The CDR3 reads CASSEGSSGRIFYYEQYF. CDR3 DNA sequence: TGTGCCAGCAGTGAAGGTTCCAGCGGGAGGATCTTCTACTACGAGCAGTACTTC. The genes are TRBV2 and TRBJ2-7; 9 bases fit TRBD2. The V segment lost 1 base and the J segment 3 bases; nucleotides outside the gene matches: 13. Germline lookup yields CDR1 SNHLY and CDR2 FYNNEI. The CDR3 loop spans 18 amino acids.

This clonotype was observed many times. The CDR3 region is CASSVGEWTNEQFF. The CDR3 region has the DNA TGTGCCAGCAGCGTAGGCGAGTGGACCAATGAGCAGTTCTTC. This chain joins TRBV9 and TRBJ2-1; D ambiguous. V lost 0 bases to trimming and J lost 6 bases, with 10 bases between them. CDR1 and CDR2 from the germline V gene are SGDLS and YYNGEE. The CDR3 covers 14 residues.

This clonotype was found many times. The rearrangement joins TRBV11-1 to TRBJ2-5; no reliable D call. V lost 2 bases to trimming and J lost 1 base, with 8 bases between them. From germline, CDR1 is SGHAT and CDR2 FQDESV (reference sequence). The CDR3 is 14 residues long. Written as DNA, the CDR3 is TGTGCCAGCAGCTTACATTCACTCCAAGAGACCCAGTACTTC. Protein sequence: CASSLHSLQETQYF.

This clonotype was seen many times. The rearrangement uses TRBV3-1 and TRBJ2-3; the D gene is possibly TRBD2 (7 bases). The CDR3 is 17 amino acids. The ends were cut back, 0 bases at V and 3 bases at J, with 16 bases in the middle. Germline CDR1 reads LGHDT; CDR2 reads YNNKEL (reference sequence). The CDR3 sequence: CASSQEWGGAKTDTQYF. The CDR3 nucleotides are TGTGCCAGCAGCCAAGAGTGGGGGGGGGCCAAAACAGATACGCAGTATTTT.

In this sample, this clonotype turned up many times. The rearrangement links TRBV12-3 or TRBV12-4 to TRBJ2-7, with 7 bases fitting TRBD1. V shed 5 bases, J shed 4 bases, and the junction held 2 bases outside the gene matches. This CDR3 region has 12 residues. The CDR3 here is CASSTQGYEQYF. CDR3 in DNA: TGTGCCAGCAGTACACAGGGGTACGAGCAGTACTTC.

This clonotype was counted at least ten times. CDR3 nucleotides: TGCGCCAGCAGGGCTTCCTACGAGCAGTACTTC. This sequence encodes CASRASYEQYF. V is TRBV5-1 and J is TRBJ2-7; D is undetermined. The germline V and J ends were trimmed by 5 bases and 1 base, with 4 bases remaining between them. This CDR3 has 11 residues. Germline V gene lookup returns CDR1 SGHRS and CDR2 YFSETQ.

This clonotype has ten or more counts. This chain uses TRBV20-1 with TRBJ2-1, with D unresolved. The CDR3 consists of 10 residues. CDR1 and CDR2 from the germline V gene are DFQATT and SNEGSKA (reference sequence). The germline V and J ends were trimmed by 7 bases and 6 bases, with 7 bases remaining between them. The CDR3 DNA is TGCAGTGTCGGTAGCAATGAGCAGTTCTTC. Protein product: CSVGSNEQFF.

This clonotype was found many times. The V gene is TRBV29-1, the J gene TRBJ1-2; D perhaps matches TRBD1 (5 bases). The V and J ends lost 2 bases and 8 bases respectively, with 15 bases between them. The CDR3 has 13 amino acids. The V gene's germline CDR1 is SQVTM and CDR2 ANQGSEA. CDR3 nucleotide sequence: TGCAGCGTTGAAAGGGACGCCCTAGGGGGCTACACCTTC. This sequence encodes CSVERDALGGYTF. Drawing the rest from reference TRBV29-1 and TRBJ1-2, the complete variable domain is SAVISQKPSRDICQRGTSLTIQCQVDSQVTMMFWYRQQPGQSLTLIATANQGSEATYESGFVIDKFPISRPNLTFSTLTVSNMSPEDSSIYLCSVERDALGGYTFGSGTRLTVV.

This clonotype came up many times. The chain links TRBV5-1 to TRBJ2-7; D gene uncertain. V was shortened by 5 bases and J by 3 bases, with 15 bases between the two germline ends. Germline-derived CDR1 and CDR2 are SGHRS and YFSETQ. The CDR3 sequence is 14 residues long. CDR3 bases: TGCGCCAGCAGTTTGCAGGAGTACAGCTACGAGCAGTACTTC. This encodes CASSLQEYSYEQYF.

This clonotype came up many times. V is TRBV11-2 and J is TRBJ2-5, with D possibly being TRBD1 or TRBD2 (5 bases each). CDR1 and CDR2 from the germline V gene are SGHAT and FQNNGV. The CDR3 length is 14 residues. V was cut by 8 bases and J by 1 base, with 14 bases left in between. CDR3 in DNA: TGTGCCAGCCGTGGGGGAACCACCCAAGAGACCCAGTACTTC. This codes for CASRGGTTQETQYF.

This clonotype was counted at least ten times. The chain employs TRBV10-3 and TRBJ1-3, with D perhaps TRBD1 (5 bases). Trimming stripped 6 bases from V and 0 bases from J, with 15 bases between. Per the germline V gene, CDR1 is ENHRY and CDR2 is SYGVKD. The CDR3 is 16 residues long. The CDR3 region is CAISPTAEPSGNTIYF. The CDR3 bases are TGTGCCATCAGCCCGACAGCGGAGCCCTCTGGAAACACCATATATTTT.

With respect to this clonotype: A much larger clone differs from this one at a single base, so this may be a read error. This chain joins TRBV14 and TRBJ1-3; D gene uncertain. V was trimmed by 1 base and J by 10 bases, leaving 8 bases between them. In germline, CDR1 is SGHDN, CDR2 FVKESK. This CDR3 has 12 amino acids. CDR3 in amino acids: CASSQAMKTIYF. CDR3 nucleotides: TGTGCCAGCAGCCAAGCAATGAAAACCATATATTTT.

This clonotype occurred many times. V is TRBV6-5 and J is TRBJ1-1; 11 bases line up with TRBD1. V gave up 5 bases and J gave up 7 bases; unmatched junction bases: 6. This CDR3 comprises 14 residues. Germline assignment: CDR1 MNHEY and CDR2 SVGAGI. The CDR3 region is CASSGQGAKIEAFF. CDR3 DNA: TGTGCCAGCAGTGGACAGGGGGCAAAGATTGAAGCTTTCTTT.

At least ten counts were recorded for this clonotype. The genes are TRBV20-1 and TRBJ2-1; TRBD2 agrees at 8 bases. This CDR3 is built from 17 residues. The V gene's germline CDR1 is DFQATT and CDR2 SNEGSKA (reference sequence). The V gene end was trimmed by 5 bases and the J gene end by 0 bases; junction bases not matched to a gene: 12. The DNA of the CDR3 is TGCAGTGCTCTATCTGGGGAGCGGGAGAGCTCCTACAATGAGCAGTTCTTC. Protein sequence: CSALSGERESSYNEQFF.

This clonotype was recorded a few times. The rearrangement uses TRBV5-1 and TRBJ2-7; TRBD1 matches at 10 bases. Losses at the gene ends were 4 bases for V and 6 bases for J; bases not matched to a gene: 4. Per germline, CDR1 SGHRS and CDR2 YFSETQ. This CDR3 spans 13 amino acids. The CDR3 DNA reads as TGCGCCAGCAGCCTCTGGACAGGGGGCGAGCAGTACTTC. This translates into CASSLWTGGEQYF.

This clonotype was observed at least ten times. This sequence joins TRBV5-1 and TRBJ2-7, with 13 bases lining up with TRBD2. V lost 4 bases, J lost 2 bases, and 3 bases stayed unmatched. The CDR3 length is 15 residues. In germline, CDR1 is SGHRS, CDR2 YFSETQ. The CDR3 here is CASSLGTSGAYEQYF. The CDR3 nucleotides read TGCGCCAGCAGCCTCGGGACTAGCGGGGCCTACGAGCAGTACTTC. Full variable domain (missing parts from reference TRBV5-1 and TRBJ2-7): KAGVTQTPRYLIKTRGQQVTLSCSPISGHRSVSWYQQTPGQGLQFLFEYFSETQRNKGNFPGRFSGRQFSNSRSEMNVSTLELGDSALYLCASSLGTSGAYEQYFGPGTRLTVT.

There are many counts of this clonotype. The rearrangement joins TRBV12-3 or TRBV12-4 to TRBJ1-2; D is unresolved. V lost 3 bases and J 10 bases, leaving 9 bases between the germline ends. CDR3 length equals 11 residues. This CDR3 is CASSFWGVYTF. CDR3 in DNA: TGTGCCAGCAGTTTCTGGGGAGTCTACACCTTC.

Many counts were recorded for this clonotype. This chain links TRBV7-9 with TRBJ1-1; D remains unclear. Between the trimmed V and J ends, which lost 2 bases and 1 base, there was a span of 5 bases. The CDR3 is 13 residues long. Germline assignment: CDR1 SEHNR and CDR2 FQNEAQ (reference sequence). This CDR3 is CASSLSGNTEAFF. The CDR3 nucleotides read TGTGCCAGCAGCTTATCAGGGAACACTGAAGCTTTCTTT.

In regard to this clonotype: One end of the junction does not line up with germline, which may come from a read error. CDR3 coding DNA: TGCAGTGCTATCCCGGGGAGATGGGATTCAACCCTCAACTTT. This translates into CSAIPGRWDSTLNF. J is TRBJ1-6 and V is TRBV20-1; D not resolved. Germline CDR1 DFQATT, CDR2 SNEGSKA (reference sequence). CDR3 size: 14 residues.

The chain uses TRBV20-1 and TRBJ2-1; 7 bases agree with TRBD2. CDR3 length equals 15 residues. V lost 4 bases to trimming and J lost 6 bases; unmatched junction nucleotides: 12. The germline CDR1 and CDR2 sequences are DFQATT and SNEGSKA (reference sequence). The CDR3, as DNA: TGCAGTGCTACAACCAGGACTAGGGGTCTCAATGAGCAGTTCTTC. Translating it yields CSATTRTRGLNEQFF.